This T cell receptor beta chain was captured by sequencing in a study of shared clonotypes between healthy human individuals. Deep-level running was used for the assay. Unsorted PBMC samples were amplified in replicate PCRs containing 300 ng DNA, 30,000 or so T cell genomes. The team ran DNA from unsorted PBMCs on ten immunoSEQ deep assay plates for sequencing. The assay was immunoSEQ multiplex PCR, and TCRdb's table has in-frame clones only and misses some. Among 450,000 to 500,000 clones listed, about 72% were seen once. The ends were cut back, 8 bases at V and 7 bases at J, with 11 bases in the middle. The CDR3 contains 11 residues. CDR1 and CDR2 from the germline V gene are SNHLY and FYNNEI. About this clone: Its antigen is currently unknown.

Study-level findings and limits: Clonotype sharing among donors likely depends on sequencing depth.

This chain uses TRBV2 with TRBJ2-5; possible D gene TRBD2, 5 bases. The TCR comes from a woman in her 40s in good health. Some clones in this sample may be carry-over from other donors' samples. Sequencing input: PBMCs. The CDR3 here is CASLYAGTQYF. CDR3 bases: TGTGCCAGCTTATATGCGGGGACCCAGTACTTC.